This TCR beta chain was profiled in a study of T-cell memory formation after mild COVID-19. TCRdb passed the 5' RACE reads through MiXCR, listing each CDR3 protein once. The sample lists some 250,000 distinct CDR3 sequences; about a sixth were seen once. About this clonotype itself: What it binds is unknown.

Study-wide findings and caveats: Contracting clones localized mainly to CM and EM when CD4+ and mainly to EMRA when CD8+. Unconfirmed was the SARS-CoV-2 specificity of second-wave clones that peaked on day 37.

V shed 2 bases and J 4 bases; nucleotides not matched to a gene: 1. From germline, CDR1 is DFQATT and CDR2 SNEGSKA (reference sequence). This CDR3 region has 12 residues. This rearrangement joins TRBV20-1 to TRBJ2-5, with 7 bases identical to TRBD2. The sequence was collected from a man aged 18 to 30 who had mild COVID-19 (a few samples of this study predate the infection). Cell type and time point are not known. Sequencing was performed on PBMCs or a T cell subset sorted from them (not recorded which). The CDR3 loop is CSARWGGETQYF. The CDR3 nucleotides read TGCAGTGCTAGATGGGGGGGAGAGACCCAGTACTTC.